The clone carrying this T cell receptor (beta chain) was picked up one time. Antigen specificity is unknown. This entry belongs to a study of T cell responses to AZD1222 COVID-19 vaccine. General study points: Only six or seven AZD1222 recipients tested seropositive at baseline.

Sequenced by immunoSEQ multiplex PCR; TCRdb stores in-frame clones only, minus some. The data hold roughly 120,000 clones, with roughly 92% observed a single time. This CDR3 is 13 amino acids long. The V and J ends lost 4 bases and 15 bases respectively, with 19 bases between them. The germline V gene encodes CDR1 KGHSH and CDR2 LQKENI. The clonotype was recovered from an adult who received the AZD1222 COVID-19 vaccine. The sequenced sample was peripheral blood, obtained 28 days after the second AZD1222 dose. The genes are TRBV18 and TRBJ1-5; D possibly corresponds to TRBD1 (5 bases). CDR3 coding DNA: TGTGCCAGCTCACGGGACGGGACCTCCCTCCCGCATTTT. Protein: CASSRDGTSLPHF.